The TCR beta chain described here comes from a study of T cells in Graves' hyperthyroidism and ophthalmopathy. RNA transcripts were the template for amplifying TCR beta CDR3 regions. The study used the HTBI primer set for a first-round RT-PCR of the TCR CDR3. TCRdb processed the multiplex PCR reads anew with MiXCR; each CDR3 protein has one entry. Found here are around 440,000 distinct CDR3 sequences, around 16% of them singletons; the top ten hold 13% to 15%. This clonotype turned up a few times. The antigen is unknown. V was trimmed by 5 bases and J by 0 bases, leaving 16 bases between them. Looked up from germline, CDR1 is LNHDA and CDR2 is SQIVND (reference sequence). The CDR3 is 16 amino acids. Study-wide points: Ophthalmopathy prediction by the model preceded onset by a median about 6.5 months.

The TCR originated in a woman between 18 and 29 years old with Graves' hyperthyroidism. The specimen was blood. This chain joins TRBV19 and TRBJ1-1; no definite D call. The CDR3 bases are TGTGCCAGTAGTCGACTGGTGACGGTCATGAACACTGAAGCTTTCTTT. Translation: CASSRLVTVMNTEAFF.